Given below is one T cell receptor (beta chain) in context. The antigen remains unidentified. CDR1 MNHNS and CDR2 SASEGT come from the germline V gene. There are 14 residues in the CDR3. Trimming pared 2 bases from V and 5 bases from J, leaving 12 bases between. This specimen belongs to a study of liver allograft versus peripheral blood T cells. About the research overall: Repertoires from peripheral blood of liver transplant recipients were compared with those inside their transplanted livers.

Study outcomes and limitations: In liver allografts, T cell receptor repertoires reportedly differed from the repertoires found in peripheral blood.

TCRdb itself ran the reads through MiXCR, one entry per CDR3 protein. The table records 15,000 to 20,000 distinct CDR3 sequences, roughly 21% of them present only once. The chain carries TRBV6-1 and TRBJ1-1; perhaps TRBD1 as D (5 bases). This TCR was sampled from a human patient who had a liver transplant. Some T cells may arise from the graft donor. The CDR3 DNA follows: TGTGCCAGCAGTGAAAGGGGCGCGGTAACTGAAGCTTTCTTT. As protein: CASSERGAVTEAFF.